This passage covers 29 T cell receptor beta chains from one sample sequenced in a study of CD8 T cells in ankylosing spondylitis. TCRdb re-analysed the 5' RACE reads in MiXCR, keeping a single row per CDR3 protein. This table holds fewer than 250,000 distinct CDR3 sequences, roughly 32% found once. The source material was blood, either unsorted or a sorted T cell fraction (not recorded which). The origin of the receptors is a male donor with ankylosing spondylitis or in good health (not recorded which).

The rearrangement joins TRBV20-1 to TRBJ2-3, with D possibly being TRBD2 (6 bases). V shed 7 bases and J shed 2 bases, with 22 bases lying between them. Germline lookup yields CDR1 DFQATT and CDR2 SNEGSKA (reference sequence). The CDR3 consists of 16 residues. CDR3 protein: CSVRAPLARSTDTQYF. The CDR3 DNA sequence: TGCAGTGTCAGAGCCCCACTAGCCCGTTCCACAGATACGCAGTATTTT.

The gene calls are TRBV27 and TRBJ2-7; no firm D call. Germline CDR1 MNHEY, CDR2 SMNVEV (reference sequence). This CDR3 comprises 11 residues. Trimming left V 9 bases short and J 2 bases short, with 8 bases between. The CDR3 bases are TGTGCCAGTGGGCCAGCCTACGAGCAGTACTTC. This sequence encodes CASGPAYEQYF.

The chain couples TRBV7-2 to TRBJ2-7; TRBD2 might be the D (6 bases). Trimming cost V 2 bases and J 2 bases, with 10 bases left between them. Germline CDR1 SGHTA, CDR2 FQGNSA. The CDR3 totals 14 residues. CDR3 DNA sequence: TGTGCCAGCAGCTTATCTCCTAGCGCCTACGAGCAGTACTTC. Residues: CASSLSPSAYEQYF.

This clonotype was recorded a few times. This chain joins TRBV29-1 and TRBJ2-1; D remains ambiguous. Germline V gene sequence: CDR1 SQVTM, CDR2 ANQGSEA. With 6 bases removed from V and 6 bases from J, the gap between germline ends came to 12 bases. This CDR3 has 12 residues. DNA of the CDR3: TGCAGCGTCGTCCGGGCTGGCAATGAGCAGTTCTTC. It codes for CSVVRAGNEQFF.

This clonotype was seen at least ten times. DNA for the CDR3: TGCAGTGCTAGAGATAGTGGAGGGCCCTCGAGATACGAGCAGTACTTC. It yields the protein CSARDSGGPSRYEQYF. This sequence joins TRBV20-1 and TRBJ2-7; D possibly corresponds to TRBD2 (6 bases). The germline V gene has CDR1 DFQATT and CDR2 SNEGSKA (reference sequence). The CDR3 runs 16 residues. Trimming pared 0 bases from V and 4 bases from J, leaving 19 bases between.

The J gene is TRBJ1-2, the V gene TRBV12-3 or TRBV12-4; 9 nucleotides line up with TRBD1. The CDR3 consists of 15 residues. Trimming took 5 bases from V and 4 from J; bases not matched to a gene: 8. CDR3 amino acids: CASSPYRGRVYGYTF. DNA of the CDR3: TGTGCCAGCAGTCCCTACAGGGGGCGCGTCTATGGCTACACCTTC.

This clonotype was observed at least ten times. This chain links TRBV29-1 with TRBJ2-5; D gene ambiguous. CDR1 and CDR2 (germline): SQVTM, ANQGSEA. CDR3 length: 14 residues. Trimming stripped 7 bases from V and 2 bases from J, with 17 bases between. The CDR3 nucleotides read TGCAGCGCAATTCGCCAGGAGAAGCAAGAGACCCAGTACTTC. Protein: CSAIRQEKQETQYF.

The J gene is TRBJ2-4, the V gene TRBV12-3 or TRBV12-4; D is uncertain. CDR3 length: 13 amino acids. The ends were cut back, 6 bases at V and 9 bases at J, with 15 bases in the middle. CDR3 sequence: CASRDPGEVIQYF. CDR3 coding DNA: TGTGCCAGCAGGGACCCCGGTGAAGTCATTCAGTACTTC.

The chain uses TRBV10-3 and TRBJ2-1, with TRBD1 matching 7 bases. V lost 2 bases to trimming and J lost 7 bases; unmatched junction nucleotides: 5. Germline CDR1 and CDR2: ENHRY and SYGVKD. There are 14 residues in the CDR3. CDR3 sequence reads: CAISEDRVSNEQFF. The DNA of the CDR3 is TGTGCCATCAGTGAGGACAGGGTTTCAAATGAGCAGTTCTTC.

This chain links TRBV6-5 with TRBJ2-3; 15 bases match TRBD2. The length of the CDR3 is 16 residues. CDR1 and CDR2 (germline): MNHEY, SVGAGI. After removal of 4 bases from V and 3 bases from J, the junction contained 2 bases not matched to a gene. CDR3 loop: CASSSGLAGGTDTQYF. The CDR3, as DNA: TGTGCCAGCAGTTCCGGACTAGCGGGGGGGACAGATACGCAGTATTTT.

This clonotype was picked up a small number of times. The chain joins TRBV11-1 to TRBJ2-1, with 7 bases identical to TRBD2. CDR1 is SGHAT and CDR2 is FQDESV in the germline V gene (reference sequence). V shed 6 bases and J 2 bases; nucleotides not matched to a gene: 7. This CDR3 has 15 residues. As DNA, the CDR3 is TGTGCCAGCAGGGGGGGGGAGCGCACCTACAATGAGCAGTTCTTC. Encoded protein: CASRGGERTYNEQFF.

Of note for this clonotype: The junction and the germline gene differ at one end; a read error may be behind it. The rearrangement links TRBV5-5 to TRBJ2-7, with D uncertain. CDR1 SGHKS and CDR2 YYEKEE come from the germline V gene (reference sequence). The CDR3 contains 14 residues. As DNA, the CDR3 is TGTGCCAGCAGCCCGACGGAGCCCTCCAACGAGCAGTACTTC. Its protein product is CASSPTEPSNEQYF.

This clonotype appeared many times. The chain has TRBV6-1 and TRBJ2-7; 12 bases fit TRBD2. V lost 6 bases and J lost 2; bases outside the gene matches: 2. Germline V gene data show CDR1 as MNHNS and CDR2 as SASEGT. The CDR3 spans 14 residues. CDR3 bases: TGTGCCAGCAGGACTAGCGGGGGACCCTACGAGCAGTACTTC. Its protein product is CASRTSGGPYEQYF.

The chain recombines TRBV6-6 with TRBJ2-3; the D is unclear. The CDR3 has 13 residues. Looked up from germline, CDR1 is MNHNY and CDR2 is SVGAGI (reference sequence). Trimming shortened V by 7 bases and J by 0 bases, and 8 bases separated the two germline ends. The CDR3 spells CASTTYSTDTQYF. CDR3 sequence (DNA): TGTGCCAGCACCACCTATAGCACAGATACGCAGTATTTT.

J is TRBJ2-1 and V is TRBV7-2, with unresolved D. CDR1 SGHTA and CDR2 FQGNSA come from the germline V gene. V was trimmed by 6 bases and J by 7 bases, leaving 16 bases between them. The CDR3 totals 14 residues. The DNA of the CDR3 is TGTGCCAGCAGGACCAGACTGAAGTCAAATGAGCAGTTCTTC. It codes for CASRTRLKSNEQFF.

This clonotype was seen ten or more times. The chain has TRBV7-2 and TRBJ2-1; no clear D gene. V lost 3 bases and J 7 bases, leaving 4 bases between the germline ends. This CDR3 contains 11 residues. Germline values: CDR1 SGHTA, CDR2 FQGNSA. The CDR3 reads CASSLANEQFF. The CDR3 DNA is TGTGCCAGCAGCTTGGCAAATGAGCAGTTCTTC.

V gene TRBV5-1 combines with J gene TRBJ1-1; a weak D match, TRBD1 (5 bases). The CDR3 contains 13 residues. CDR1 is SGHRS and CDR2 is YFSETQ in the germline V gene. Trimming left V 2 bases short and J 5 bases short, with 10 bases between. The DNA for the CDR3 is TGCGCCAGCAGCTTCGCAGGGCAAACTGAAGCTTTCTTT. It translates to CASSFAGQTEAFF.

Regarding this clonotype: This may come from a read error, since a much larger clone is one base off. This chain connects TRBV6-4 to TRBJ2-3; 8 bases match TRBD2. V lost 3 bases to trimming and J lost 2 bases; unmatched junction nucleotides: 1. Per the germline V gene, CDR1 is MRHNA and CDR2 is SNTAGT. The length of the CDR3 is 14 residues. The CDR3 protein is CASSERGATDTQYF. The CDR3 DNA follows: TGTGCCAGCAGTGAGCGGGGGGCCACAGATACGCAGTATTTT.

Here the CDR3 DNA reads TGTGCCACCAGCAGAGAGCGGGGACTGCCCTCTGATGAGCAGTTCTTC. Amino acid sequence: CATSRERGLPSDEQFF. This chain connects TRBV15 to TRBJ2-1; tentatively, D is TRBD2 (6 bases). Looked up from germline, CDR1 is LNHNV and CDR2 is YYDKDF (reference sequence). The CDR3 contains 16 residues. Trimming took 0 bases from V and 8 from J, leaving 17 bases between them.

There are a few counts of this clonotype. The chain links TRBV7-2 to TRBJ2-3; D is possibly TRBD2 (7 bases). The CDR3 sequence is 15 residues long. The germline CDR1 and CDR2 sequences are SGHTA and FQGNSA. Trimming cost V 5 bases and J 0 bases, with 12 bases left between them. In DNA form, the CDR3 reads TGTGCCAGCAGCAGACGGGGGGCAAGCACAGATACGCAGTATTTT. This codes for CASSRRGASTDTQYF.

J is TRBJ2-5 and V is TRBV4-2; D is perhaps TRBD2 (6 bases). CDR3 size: 14 residues. The V and J ends lost 0 bases and 4 bases respectively, with 9 bases between them. Germline CDR1 is LGHNA and CDR2 is YNFKEQ. CDR3 sequence reads: CASSQETSLETQYF. CDR3 DNA sequence: TGTGCCAGCAGCCAAGAAACTAGCCTAGAGACCCAGTACTTC.

V and J are TRBV12-3 or TRBV12-4 and TRBJ2-2; a weak D match, TRBD2 (6 bases). This CDR3 comprises 13 residues. Trimming cost V 5 bases and J 6 bases, with 10 bases left between them. The CDR3 DNA sequence: TGTGCCAGCAGTCTATTAGCGGCCGGGGAGCTGTTTTTT. It is translated as CASSLLAAGELFF.

There are many counts of this clonotype. The chain couples TRBV6-5 to TRBJ2-5, with D maybe TRBD2 (7 bases). V lost 5 bases to trimming and J lost 5 bases, with 9 bases between them. This CDR3 region has 12 residues. Germline V gives CDR1 MNHEY, CDR2 SVGAGI. CDR3: CASSRGGETQYF. The CDR3 DNA reads as TGTGCCAGCAGTAGGGGGGGTGAGACCCAGTACTTC.

This sequence joins TRBV5-1 and TRBJ2-3, with 7 bases matching TRBD2. CDR1 is SGHRS, CDR2 YFSETQ, per germline. The length of the CDR3 is 16 residues. V trimming: 8 bases; J trimming: 2 bases; junction bases outside the gene matches: 14. The CDR3 DNA reads as TGCGCCAGTCGCCGGGGAGGGCTGGGGCACACAGATACGCAGTATTTT. It is translated as CASRRGGLGHTDTQYF.

The chain uses TRBV7-7 and TRBJ2-7, with D hard to call. V was cut by 2 bases and J by 6 bases, with 14 bases left in between. CDR1 SSHAT and CDR2 FNYEAQ come from the germline V gene (reference sequence). CDR3 size: 14 residues. The CDR3 here is CASSLRSGGSEQYF. The DNA of the CDR3 is TGTGCCAGCAGCTTACGTTCCGGTGGGTCCGAGCAGTACTTC.

Here the CDR3 DNA reads TGTGCCAGCAGCTTGGTACAGCCAGGCCCATACGAGCAGTACTTC. Translated, it gives CASSLVQPGPYEQYF. This chain uses TRBV5-5 with TRBJ2-7; D gene ambiguous. With 0 bases removed from V and 4 bases from J, the gap between germline ends came to 14 bases. From germline, CDR1 is SGHKS and CDR2 YYEKEE (reference sequence). This CDR3 has 15 residues.

Remarks on this clonotype: A single base separates this from a much larger clone, so it may be a read error. The gene calls are TRBV20-1 and TRBJ2-3; 7 bases are a match to TRBD1. The germline CDR1 and CDR2 sequences are DFQATT and SNEGSKA (reference sequence). The CDR3 consists of 15 residues. Here the CDR3 DNA reads TGCTGTGCTAGGGGGACAGTCCAAGGCACAGATACGCAGTATTTT. Translated, it gives CCARGTVQGTDTQYF.

This chain connects TRBV12-3 or TRBV12-4 to TRBJ2-3; no reliable D call. The length of the CDR3 is 13 residues. Trimming left V 6 bases short and J 6 bases short, with 13 bases between. The CDR3 bases are TGTGCCAGCAGCCTAGTGATATCGGATACGCAGTATTTT. Amino acids: CASSLVISDTQYF.

The chain has TRBV3-1 and TRBJ2-1; 8 bases agree with TRBD1. The CDR3 is 14 residues long. Per germline, CDR1 LGHDT and CDR2 YNNKEL (reference sequence). The V and J ends lost 3 bases and 7 bases, in that order; junction bases with no gene match: 5. DNA of the CDR3: TGTGCCAGCAGCCAGCGACAGGGGAGAAATGAGCAGTTCTTC. It encodes CASSQRQGRNEQFF.